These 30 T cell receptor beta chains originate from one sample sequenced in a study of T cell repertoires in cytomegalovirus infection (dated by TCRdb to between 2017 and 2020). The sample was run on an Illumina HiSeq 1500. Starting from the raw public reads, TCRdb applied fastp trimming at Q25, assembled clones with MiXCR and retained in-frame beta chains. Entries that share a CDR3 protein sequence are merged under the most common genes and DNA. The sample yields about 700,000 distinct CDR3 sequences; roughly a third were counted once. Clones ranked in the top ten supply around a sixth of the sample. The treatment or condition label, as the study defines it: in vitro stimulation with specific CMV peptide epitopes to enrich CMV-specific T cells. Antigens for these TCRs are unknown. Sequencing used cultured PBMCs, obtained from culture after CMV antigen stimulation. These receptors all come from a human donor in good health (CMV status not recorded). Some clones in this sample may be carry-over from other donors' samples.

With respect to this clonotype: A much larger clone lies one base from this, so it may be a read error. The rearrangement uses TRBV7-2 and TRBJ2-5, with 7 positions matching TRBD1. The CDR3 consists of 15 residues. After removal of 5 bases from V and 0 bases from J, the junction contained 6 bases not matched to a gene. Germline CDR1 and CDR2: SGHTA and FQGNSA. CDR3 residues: CASSIYQGDQETQYF. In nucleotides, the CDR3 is TGTGCCAGCAGCATATACCAGGGGGACCAAGAGACCCAGTACTTC.

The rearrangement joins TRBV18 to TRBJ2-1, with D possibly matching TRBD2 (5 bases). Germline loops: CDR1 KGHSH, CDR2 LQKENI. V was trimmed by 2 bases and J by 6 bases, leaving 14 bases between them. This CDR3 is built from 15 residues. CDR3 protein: CASSPGEGLGNEQFF. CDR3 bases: TGTGCCAGCTCACCAGGTGAGGGCCTCGGCAATGAGCAGTTCTTC.

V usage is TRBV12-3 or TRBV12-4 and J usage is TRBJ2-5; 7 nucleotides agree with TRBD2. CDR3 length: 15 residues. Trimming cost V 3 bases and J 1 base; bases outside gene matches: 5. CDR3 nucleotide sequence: TGTGCCAGCAGTTTCGGGGGGATCCCCCAAGAGACCCAGTACTTC. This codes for CASSFGGIPQETQYF.

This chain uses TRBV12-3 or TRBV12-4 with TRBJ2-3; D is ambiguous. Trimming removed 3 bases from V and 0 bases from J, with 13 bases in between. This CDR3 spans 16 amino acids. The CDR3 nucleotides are TGTGCCAGCAGTTTTTCTGGTGATACAAGCACAGATACGCAGTATTTT. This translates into CASSFSGDTSTDTQYF.

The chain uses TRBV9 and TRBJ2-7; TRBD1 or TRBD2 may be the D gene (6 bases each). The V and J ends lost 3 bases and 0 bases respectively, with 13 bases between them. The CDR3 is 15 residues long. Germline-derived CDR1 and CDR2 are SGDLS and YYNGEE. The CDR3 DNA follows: TGTGCCAGCAGCGAGGGGGTAGCGGCCTCCTACGAGCAGTACTTC. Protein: CASSEGVAASYEQYF.

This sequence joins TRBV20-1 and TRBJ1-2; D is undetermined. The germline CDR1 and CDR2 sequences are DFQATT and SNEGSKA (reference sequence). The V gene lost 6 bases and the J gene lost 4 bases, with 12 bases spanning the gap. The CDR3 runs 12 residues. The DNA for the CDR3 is TGCAGTGCCAGTCCCGACATCTATGGCTACACCTTC. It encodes CSASPDIYGYTF.

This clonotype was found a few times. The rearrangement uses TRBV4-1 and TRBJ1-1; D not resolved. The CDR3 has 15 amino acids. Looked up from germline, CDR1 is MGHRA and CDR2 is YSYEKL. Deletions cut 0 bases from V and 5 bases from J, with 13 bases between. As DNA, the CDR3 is TGCGCCAGCAGCCAAGAACCGGACGCGCCAACTGAAGCTTTCTTT. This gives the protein CASSQEPDAPTEAFF.

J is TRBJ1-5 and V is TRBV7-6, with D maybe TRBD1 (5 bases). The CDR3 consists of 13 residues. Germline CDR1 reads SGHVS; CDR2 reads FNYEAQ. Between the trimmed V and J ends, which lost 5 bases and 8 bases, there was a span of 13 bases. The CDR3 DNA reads TGTGCCAGCAGCGCGGGGCCGTTGAAGCCCCAGCATTTT. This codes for CASSAGPLKPQHF. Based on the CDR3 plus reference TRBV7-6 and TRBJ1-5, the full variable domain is GAGVSQSPRYKVTKRGQDVALRCDPISGHVSLYWYRQALGQGPEFLTYFNYEAQQDKSGLPNDRFSAERPEGSISTLTIQRTEQRDSAMYRCASSAGPLKPQHFGDGTRLSIL.

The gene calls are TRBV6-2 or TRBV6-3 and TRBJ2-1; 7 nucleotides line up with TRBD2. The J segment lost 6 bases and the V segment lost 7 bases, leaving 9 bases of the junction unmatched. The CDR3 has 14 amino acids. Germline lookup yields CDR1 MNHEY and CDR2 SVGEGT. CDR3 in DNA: TGTGCCAGCAAGGAAGGGAGGGCGTCCAATGAGCAGTTCTTC. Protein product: CASKEGRASNEQFF.

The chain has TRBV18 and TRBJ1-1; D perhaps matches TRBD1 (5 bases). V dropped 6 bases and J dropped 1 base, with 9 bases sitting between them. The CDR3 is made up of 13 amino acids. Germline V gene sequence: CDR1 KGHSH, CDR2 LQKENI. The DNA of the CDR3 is TGTGCCAGCTCTGGCGGGGCGAACACTGAAGCTTTCTTT. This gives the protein CASSGGANTEAFF.

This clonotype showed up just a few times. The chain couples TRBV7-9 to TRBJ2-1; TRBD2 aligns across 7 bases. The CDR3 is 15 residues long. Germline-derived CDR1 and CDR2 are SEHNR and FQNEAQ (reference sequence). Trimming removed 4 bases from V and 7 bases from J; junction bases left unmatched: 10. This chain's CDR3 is CASSSAGSRRNEQFF. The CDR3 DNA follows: TGTGCCAGCAGCTCAGCGGGGTCCCGGCGTAATGAGCAGTTCTTC.

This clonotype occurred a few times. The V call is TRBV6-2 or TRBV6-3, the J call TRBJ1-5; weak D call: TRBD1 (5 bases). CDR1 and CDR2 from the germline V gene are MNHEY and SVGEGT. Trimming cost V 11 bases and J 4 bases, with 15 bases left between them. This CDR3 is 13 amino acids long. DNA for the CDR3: TGTGCCGGTTCCCGTCAGGGAAATCAGCCCCAGCATTTT. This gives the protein CAGSRQGNQPQHF.

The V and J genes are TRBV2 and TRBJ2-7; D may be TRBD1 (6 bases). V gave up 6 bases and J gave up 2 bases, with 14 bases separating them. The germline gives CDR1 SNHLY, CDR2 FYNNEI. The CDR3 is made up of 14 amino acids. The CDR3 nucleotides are TGTGCCAGCAGCACAGGGCCGTTCGCCTACGAGCAGTACTTC. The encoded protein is CASSTGPFAYEQYF.

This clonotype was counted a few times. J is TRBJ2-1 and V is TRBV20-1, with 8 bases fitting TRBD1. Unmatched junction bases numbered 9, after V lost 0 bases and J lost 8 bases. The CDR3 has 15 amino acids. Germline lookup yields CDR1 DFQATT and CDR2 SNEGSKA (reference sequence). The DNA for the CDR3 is TGCAGTGCTAGAGATGTTCGGACAGGGAATTATGAGCAGTTCTTC. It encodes CSARDVRTGNYEQFF.

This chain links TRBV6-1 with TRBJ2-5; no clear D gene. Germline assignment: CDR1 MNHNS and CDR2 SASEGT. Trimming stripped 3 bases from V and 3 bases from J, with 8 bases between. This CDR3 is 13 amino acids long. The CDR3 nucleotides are TGTGCCAGCAGTGATGCGCAGAAAGAGACCCAGTACTTC. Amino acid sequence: CASSDAQKETQYF.

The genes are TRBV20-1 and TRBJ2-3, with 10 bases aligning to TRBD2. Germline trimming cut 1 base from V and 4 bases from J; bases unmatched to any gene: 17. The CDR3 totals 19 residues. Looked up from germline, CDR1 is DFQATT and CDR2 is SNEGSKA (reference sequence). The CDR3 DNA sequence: TGCAGTGCTAGAGTGGGTCAGACGGGACTAGCGTATGTCCCAGATACGCAGTATTTT. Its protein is CSARVGQTGLAYVPDTQYF.

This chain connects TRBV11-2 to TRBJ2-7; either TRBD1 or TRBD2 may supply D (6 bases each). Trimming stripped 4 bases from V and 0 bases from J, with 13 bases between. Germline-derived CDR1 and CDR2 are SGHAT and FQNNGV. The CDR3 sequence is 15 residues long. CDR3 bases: TGTGCCAGCAGCTACCTGGGGGGCGGCTCCTACGAGCAGTACTTC. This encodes CASSYLGGGSYEQYF. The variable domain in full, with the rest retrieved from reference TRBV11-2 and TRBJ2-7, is EAGVAQSPRYKIIEKRQSVAFWCNPISGHATLYWYQQILGQGPKLLIQFQNNGVVDDSQLPKDRFSAERLKGVDSTLKIQPAKLEDSAVYLCASSYLGGGSYEQYFGPGTRLTVT.

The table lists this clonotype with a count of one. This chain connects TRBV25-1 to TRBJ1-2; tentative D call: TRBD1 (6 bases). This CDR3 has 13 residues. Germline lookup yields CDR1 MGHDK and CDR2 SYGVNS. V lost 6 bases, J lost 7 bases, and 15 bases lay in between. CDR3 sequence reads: CASSGQSAGGYTF. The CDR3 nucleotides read TGTGCCAGCAGCGGACAGTCAGCCGGTGGCTACACCTTC.

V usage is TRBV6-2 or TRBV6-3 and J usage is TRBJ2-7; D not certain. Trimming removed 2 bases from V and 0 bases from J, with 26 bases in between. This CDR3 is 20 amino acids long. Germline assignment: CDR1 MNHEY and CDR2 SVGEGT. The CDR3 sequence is CASSYRLPSPVPGSSYEQYF. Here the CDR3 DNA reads TGTGCCAGCAGTTACCGTCTCCCTTCTCCCGTGCCGGGCAGCTCCTACGAGCAGTACTTC.

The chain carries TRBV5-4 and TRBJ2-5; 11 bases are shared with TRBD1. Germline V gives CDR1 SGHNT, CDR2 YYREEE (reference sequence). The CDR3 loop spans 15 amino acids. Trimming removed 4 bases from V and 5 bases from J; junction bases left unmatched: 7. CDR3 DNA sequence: TGTGCCAGCAGCCGAGGGGACAGGGGGGCCGAGACCCAGTACTTC. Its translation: CASSRGDRGAETQYF.

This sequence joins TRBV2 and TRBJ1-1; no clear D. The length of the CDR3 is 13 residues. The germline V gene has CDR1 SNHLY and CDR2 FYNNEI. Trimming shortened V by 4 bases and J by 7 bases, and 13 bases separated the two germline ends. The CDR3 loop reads CASSVDEGYEAFF. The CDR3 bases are TGTGCCAGCAGTGTCGACGAGGGATATGAAGCTTTCTTT.

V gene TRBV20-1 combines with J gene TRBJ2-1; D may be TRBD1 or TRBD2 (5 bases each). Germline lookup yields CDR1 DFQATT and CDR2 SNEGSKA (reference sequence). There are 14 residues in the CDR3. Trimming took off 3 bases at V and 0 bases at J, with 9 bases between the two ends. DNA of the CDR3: TGCAGTGCTAGGGTCGGGACCTCCTACAATGAGCAGTTCTTC. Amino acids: CSARVGTSYNEQFF.

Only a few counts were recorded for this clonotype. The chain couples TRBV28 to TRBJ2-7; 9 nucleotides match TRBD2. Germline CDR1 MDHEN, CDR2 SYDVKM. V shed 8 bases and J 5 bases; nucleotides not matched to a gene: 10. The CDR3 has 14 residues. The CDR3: CASEPAGGPHEQYF. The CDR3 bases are TGTGCCAGCGAACCGGCGGGAGGGCCCCACGAGCAGTACTTC. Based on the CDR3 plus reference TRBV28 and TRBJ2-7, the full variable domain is DVKVTQSSRYLVKRTGEKVFLECVQDMDHENMFWYRQDPGLGLRLIYFSYDVKMKEKGDIPEGYSVSREKKERFSLILESASTNQTSMYLCASEPAGGPHEQYFGPGTRLTVT.

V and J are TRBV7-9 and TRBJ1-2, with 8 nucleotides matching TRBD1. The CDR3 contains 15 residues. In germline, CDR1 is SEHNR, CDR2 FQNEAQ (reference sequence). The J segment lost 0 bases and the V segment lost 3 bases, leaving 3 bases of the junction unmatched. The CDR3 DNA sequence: TGTGCCAGCAGCTTCTCAGGGGGCGCTAACTATGGCTACACCTTC. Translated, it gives CASSFSGGANYGYTF.

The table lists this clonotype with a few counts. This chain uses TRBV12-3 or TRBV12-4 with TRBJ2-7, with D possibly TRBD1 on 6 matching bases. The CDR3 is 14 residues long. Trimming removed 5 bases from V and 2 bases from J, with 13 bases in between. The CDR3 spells CASSARDNAYEQYF. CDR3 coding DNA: TGTGCCAGCAGTGCCCGGGACAACGCCTACGAGCAGTACTTC.

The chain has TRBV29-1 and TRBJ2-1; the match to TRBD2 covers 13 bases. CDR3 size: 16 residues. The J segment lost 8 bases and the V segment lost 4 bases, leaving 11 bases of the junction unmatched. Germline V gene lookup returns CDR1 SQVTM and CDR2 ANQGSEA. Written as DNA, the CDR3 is TGCAGCGTTGTGAAACTAGCGGGGGGGCTGGGGGATGAGCAGTTCTTC. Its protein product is CSVVKLAGGLGDEQFF.

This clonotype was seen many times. Here the CDR3 reads CASSLGPGYSNQPQHF. The CDR3 DNA follows: TGTGCCAGCAGCTTGGGTCCGGGATATAGCAATCAGCCCCAGCATTTT. The rearrangement joins TRBV7-2 to TRBJ1-5, with D unresolved. Germline CDR1 and CDR2: SGHTA and FQGNSA. This CDR3 has 16 amino acids. The ends were cut back, 3 bases at V and 0 bases at J, with 12 bases in the middle.

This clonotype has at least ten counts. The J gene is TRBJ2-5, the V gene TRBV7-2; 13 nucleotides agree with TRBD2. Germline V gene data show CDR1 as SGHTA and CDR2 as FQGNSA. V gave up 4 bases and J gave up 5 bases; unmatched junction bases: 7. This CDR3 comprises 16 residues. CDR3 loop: CASSSTSGGKMETQYF. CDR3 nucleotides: TGTGCCAGCAGCTCGACTAGCGGGGGGAAAATGGAGACCCAGTACTTC.

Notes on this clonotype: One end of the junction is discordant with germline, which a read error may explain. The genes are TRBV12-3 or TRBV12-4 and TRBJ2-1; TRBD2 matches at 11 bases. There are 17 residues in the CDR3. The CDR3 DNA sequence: TGTGCCAGCAGTCTAGCGGGAGGAGTTTCGTCCTACAATGAGCAGTTCTTC. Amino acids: CASSLAGGVSSYNEQFF.

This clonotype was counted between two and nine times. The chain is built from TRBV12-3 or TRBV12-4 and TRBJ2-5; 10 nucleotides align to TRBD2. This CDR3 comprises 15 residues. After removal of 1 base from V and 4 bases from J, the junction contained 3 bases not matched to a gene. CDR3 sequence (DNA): TGTGCCAGCAGTTTAGTAGCGGGGGGAGCAGAGACCCAGTACTTC. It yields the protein CASSLVAGGAETQYF.